A single sample gave rise to the 31 T cell receptor beta chains below, sequenced in a study of CD8+CD57+ T cells in acquired aplastic anemia. For sequencing, patients were chosen who had shown expansion of CD8+CD57+ cells by flow cytometry. Researchers used genomic DNA as the template to profile TCR beta VDJ and CDR3. In TCRdb, the reads were re-called with MiXCR into one record per CDR3 protein. The sample lists 200,000 to 250,000 distinct CDR3 sequences, approximately 60% occurring once. Sequenced: sorted CD4+, CD8+, or CD8+CD57+ T cells (not recorded which) from PBMCs. The receptors stem from a human donor with aplastic anemia.

This sequence joins TRBV12-5 and TRBJ1-1; no reliable D call. The length of the CDR3 is 14 residues. Germline loops: CDR1 LGHNT, CDR2 FRNRAP. CDR3 nucleotides: TGTGCCAGCAGTGAACTGGGTTTAAGCACTGAAGCTTTCTTT. Translating it yields CASSELGLSTEAFF.

This sequence joins TRBV7-6 and TRBJ1-1; 9 nucleotides line up with TRBD1. The CDR3 covers 14 residues. The germline gives CDR1 SGHVS, CDR2 FNYEAQ. With 3 bases clipped from V and 8 bases from J, the junction kept 7 bases outside the gene matches. CDR3 loop: CASSLDQGTGEAFF. CDR3 nucleotide sequence: TGTGCCAGCAGCTTGGACCAGGGGACAGGGGAAGCTTTCTTT.

The chain recombines TRBV7-9 with TRBJ2-7, with TRBD1 identical over 9 bases. Trimming cost V 6 bases and J 0 bases; bases outside gene matches: 15. CDR1 is SEHNR and CDR2 is FQNEAQ in the germline V gene (reference sequence). This CDR3 is built from 18 residues. Here the CDR3 DNA reads TGTGCCAGCAGTTCAAACAGGGGGCCCTCCCTCCACTCCTACGAGCAGTACTTC. It is translated as CASSSNRGPSLHSYEQYF. Using reference TRBV7-9 and TRBJ2-7 for the parts outside the CDR3, the full variable domain is DTGVSQNPRHKITKRGQNVTFRCDPISEHNRLYWYRQTLGQGPEFLTYFQNEAQLEKSRLLSDRFSAERPKGSFSTLEIQRTEQGDSAMYLCASSSNRGPSLHSYEQYFGPGTRLTVT.

This clonotype has more than one count but fewer than ten. The genes are TRBV19 and TRBJ2-1; D might be TRBD1 or TRBD2, each matching 5 bases. Trimming pared 3 bases from V and 6 bases from J, leaving 12 bases between. Germline assignment: CDR1 LNHDA and CDR2 SQIVND (reference sequence). CDR3 length: 14 amino acids. This CDR3 reads CASSILGPTNEQFF. The CDR3 DNA reads as TGTGCCAGTAGTATTCTGGGACCAACCAATGAGCAGTTCTTC.

This clonotype was detected only a few times. The CDR3, as DNA: TGTGCCAGCAGCGTGGGAACCCCAAATGAGCAGTTCTTC. It codes for CASSVGTPNEQFF. The V gene is TRBV9, the J gene TRBJ2-1; D not resolved. The CDR3 runs to 13 residues. Germline V gives CDR1 SGDLS, CDR2 YYNGEE. V lost 2 bases and J lost 7, with 10 bases in between.

The V gene is TRBV20-1, the J gene TRBJ2-3; D ambiguous. V gave up 4 bases and J gave up 0 bases, with 8 bases separating them. The CDR3 consists of 13 residues. Looked up from germline, CDR1 is DFQATT and CDR2 is SNEGSKA (reference sequence). The DNA of the CDR3 is TGCAGTGCTACCCCAATCAGCACAGATACGCAGTATTTT. Encoded protein: CSATPISTDTQYF.

This clonotype was counted a few times. The rearrangement uses TRBV7-2 and TRBJ2-7, with 10 bases identical to TRBD2. This CDR3 contains 17 residues. V lost 4 bases and J lost 6; bases outside the gene matches: 15. Germline V CDR1 and CDR2: SGHTA, FQGNSA. The CDR3 loop reads CASSSSSLAGLRGEQYF. For the CDR3, the DNA is TGTGCCAGCAGCTCGTCCTCACTAGCGGGGCTCAGGGGCGAGCAGTACTTC.

The chain couples TRBV9 to TRBJ2-5, with TRBD1 identical over 10 bases. The CDR3 totals 17 residues. Trimming took 0 bases from V and 5 from J; bases not matched to a gene: 10. The germline CDR1 and CDR2 sequences are SGDLS and YYNGEE. The CDR3 nucleotides are TGTGCCAGCAGCGTAGCGGCGGGACAGGGGATGGGGGAGACCCAGTACTTC. Amino acids: CASSVAAGQGMGETQYF. The entire variable domain, with the rest obtained from reference TRBV9 and TRBJ2-5, is as follows: DSGVTQTPKHLITATGQRVTLRCSPRSGDLSVYWYQQSLDQGLQFLIQYYNGEERAKGNILERFSAQQFPDLHSELNLSSLELGDSALYFCASSVAAGQGMGETQYFGPGTRLLVL.

This clonotype was counted a few times. The genes are TRBV10-1 and TRBJ2-2; 9 bases align to TRBD2. V lost 2 bases, J lost 7 bases, and 5 bases stayed unmatched. This CDR3 spans 15 amino acids. CDR1 is WNHNN, CDR2 SYGVQD, per germline (reference sequence). The CDR3 reads CASSETSGWSGELFF. The CDR3 DNA is TGCGCCAGCAGTGAGACTAGCGGGTGGAGCGGGGAGCTGTTTTTT.

This clonotype was seen only a few times. This sequence joins TRBV19 and TRBJ2-5; a possible D gene is TRBD2 (6 bases). Germline V CDR1 and CDR2: LNHDA, SQIVND (reference sequence). This CDR3 is 13 amino acids long. The ends were cut back, 6 bases at V and 5 bases at J, with 13 bases in the middle. The CDR3 DNA reads TGTGCCAGTAGCCCGGGGGTCCGGGAGACCCAGTACTTC. This translates into CASSPGVRETQYF.

This clonotype was observed a few times. The chain combines TRBV15 with TRBJ2-7, with 7 nucleotides matching TRBD1. The CDR3 has 14 residues. V trimming: 5 bases; J trimming: 4 bases; junction bases outside the gene matches: 8. Germline CDR1 is LNHNV and CDR2 is YYDKDF (reference sequence). The CDR3 loop reads CATSRGQKQYEQYF. The CDR3 DNA is TGTGCCACCAGCCGGGGACAGAAACAATACGAGCAGTACTTC.

The J gene is TRBJ2-3, the V gene TRBV7-9; D is perhaps TRBD1 or TRBD2 (5 bases each). V was trimmed by 7 bases and J by 3 bases, leaving 17 bases between them. Germline assignment: CDR1 SEHNR and CDR2 FQNEAQ (reference sequence). This CDR3 is built from 15 residues. CDR3 nucleotides: TGTGCCAGCACCCTGGGACCGCAACCAACAGATACGCAGTATTTT. Encoded protein: CASTLGPQPTDTQYF.

This clonotype was detected many times. V is TRBV6-6 and J is TRBJ2-7; D is perhaps TRBD1 or TRBD2 (5 bases each). There are 12 residues in the CDR3. Germline values: CDR1 MNHNY, CDR2 SVGAGI (reference sequence). Trimming removed 5 bases at V and 7 bases at J, with 12 bases between. The CDR3 region has the DNA TGTGCCAGCAGTACGGGGCCGATAGAGCAGTACTTC. It encodes CASSTGPIEQYF.

This clonotype was seen ten or more times. V and J are TRBV3-1 and TRBJ2-7; 8 bases are shared with TRBD1. Trimming removed 3 bases from V and 3 bases from J; junction bases left unmatched: 10. CDR1 and CDR2 (germline): LGHDT, YNNKEL (reference sequence). This CDR3 is built from 16 residues. This CDR3 reads CASSQDQDRVYYEQYF. The CDR3 coding sequence is TGTGCCAGCAGCCAGGATCAGGACAGGGTCTACTACGAGCAGTACTTC.

V gene TRBV6-6 combines with J gene TRBJ2-1, with TRBD2 identical over 8 bases. The CDR3 consists of 12 residues. With 5 bases clipped from V and 12 bases from J, the junction kept 6 bases outside the gene matches. Germline lookup yields CDR1 MNHNY and CDR2 SVGAGI (reference sequence). CDR3 amino acids: CASSDTGLAQFF. CDR3 sequence (DNA): TGTGCCAGCAGTGACACTGGACTAGCGCAGTTCTTC.

This clonotype was detected only a few times. The CDR3 nucleotides read TGCAGCGTTGACGGTAACTATGGCTACACCTTC. Translated, it gives CSVDGNYGYTF. This sequence joins TRBV29-1 and TRBJ1-2; D gene ambiguous. V gave up 3 bases and J gave up 1 base, with 3 bases separating them. This CDR3 region has 11 residues. Germline-derived CDR1 and CDR2 are SQVTM and ANQGSEA.

The chain is built from TRBV20-1 and TRBJ2-1; TRBD2 aligns across 10 bases. The CDR3 has 15 residues. J gave up 4 bases and V 5 bases, and 8 bases lay outside the gene matches. The germline gives CDR1 DFQATT, CDR2 SNEGSKA (reference sequence). DNA of the CDR3: TGCAGTGCTTACCCGATAGCGGGAGGATACAATGAGCAGTTCTTC. Translating gives CSAYPIAGGYNEQFF.

This sequence joins TRBV7-9 and TRBJ2-3; TRBD2 matches 9 bases. Germline V CDR1 and CDR2: SEHNR, FQNEAQ (reference sequence). The junction had 10 bases not matched to a gene; V was cut back by 5 bases and J by 4 bases. CDR3 length equals 16 residues. The CDR3 DNA reads as TGTGCCAGCAGCCGTCCGGGCGGGGGGGCATCAGATACGCAGTATTTT. It yields the protein CASSRPGGGASDTQYF.

This clonotype came up a few times. V gene TRBV4-1 combines with J gene TRBJ1-2; D not resolved. In germline, CDR1 is MGHRA, CDR2 YSYEKL. The CDR3 is 17 residues long. V was pared by 1 base and J by 0 bases, with 15 bases between. The CDR3 here is CASSQGPLVGTNYGYTF. In nucleotides, the CDR3 is TGCGCCAGCAGCCAAGGTCCCCTGGTAGGGACTAACTATGGCTACACCTTC.

This sequence joins TRBV7-3 and TRBJ2-2, with D possibly TRBD2 on 6 matching bases. Germline V gives CDR1 SGHTA, CDR2 FQGTGA. The CDR3 is made up of 12 amino acids. V was clipped by 6 bases and J by 9 bases, with 11 bases between them. The CDR3 DNA follows: TGTGCCAGCAGGGAGGGGTCCCGGGAGCTGTTTTTT. It codes for CASREGSRELFF.

This clonotype appeared a few times. J is TRBJ1-6 and V is TRBV2, with D maybe TRBD1 (6 bases). This CDR3 has 17 residues. Trimming removed 6 bases at V and 0 bases at J, with 15 bases between. Looked up from germline, CDR1 is SNHLY and CDR2 is FYNNEI. The CDR3 loop is CASRLTGSSSYNSPLHF. The CDR3 DNA is TGTGCCAGCAGGTTGACAGGCTCGAGCTCCTATAATTCACCCCTCCACTTT.

This clonotype was seen a single time. This chain uses TRBV5-5 with TRBJ1-2; 9 bases agree with TRBD1. Germline-derived CDR1 and CDR2 are SGHKS and YYEKEE (reference sequence). This CDR3 is built from 14 residues. After removal of 0 bases from V and 6 bases from J, the junction contained 3 bases not matched to a gene. CDR3 amino acids: CASSLEGQGHGYTF. CDR3 DNA: TGTGCCAGCAGCTTGGAGGGACAGGGCCATGGCTACACCTTC. The variable domain in full, with the rest retrieved from reference TRBV5-5 and TRBJ1-2, is DAGVTQSPTHLIKTRGQQVTLRCSPISGHKSVSWYQQVLGQGPQFIFQYYEKEERGRGNFPDRFSARQFPNYSSELNVNALLLGDSALYLCASSLEGQGHGYTFGSGTRLTVV.

V usage is TRBV20-1 and J usage is TRBJ1-6; D gene uncertain. V lost 3 bases and J lost 10, with 13 bases in between. This CDR3 has 13 amino acids. CDR1 is DFQATT and CDR2 is SNEGSKA in the germline V gene (reference sequence). The CDR3 loop reads CSASSLGRSPLHF. The CDR3 coding sequence is TGCAGTGCTAGTAGCCTGGGCAGGTCACCCCTCCACTTT.

The CDR3 region has the DNA TGTGCCAGCAGCTACGGACAGGGGAGGGATGGCTACACCTTC. It codes for CASSYGQGRDGYTF. The V call is TRBV7-9, the J call TRBJ1-2; 9 nucleotides agree with TRBD1. The CDR3 is 14 amino acids. CDR1 is SEHNR, CDR2 FQNEAQ, per germline (reference sequence). V lost 4 bases and J lost 6; bases outside the gene matches: 6.

This clonotype is a singleton in its sample. At one boundary the junction diverges from the germline segment, which might be a read error. This sequence joins TRBV14 and TRBJ2-3; no clear D gene. This CDR3 is built from 11 residues. Germline V gene data show CDR1 as SGHDN and CDR2 as FVKESK. CDR3: CASSQELKSNF. CDR3 DNA: TGTGCCAGCAGCCAAGAGTTGAAGTCGAATTTT.

The chain recombines TRBV10-2 with TRBJ2-7, with TRBD2 matching over 10 bases. CDR1 WSHSY and CDR2 SAAADI come from the germline V gene. This CDR3 has 18 residues. V trimming: 5 bases; J trimming: 9 bases; junction bases outside the gene matches: 22. CDR3 coding DNA: TGCGCCAGCAGTTCACCTCCGGGCGGTAGCGGGGGGCGGACGAGGCAGTACTTC. This sequence encodes CASSSPPGGSGGRTRQYF.

The CDR3 region has the DNA TGTGCCAGTAGGGATAGGGGCACGAACACTGAAGCTTTCTTT. Translating gives CASRDRGTNTEAFF. The chain recombines TRBV19 with TRBJ1-1, with D perhaps TRBD1 (5 bases). Germline assignment: CDR1 LNHDA and CDR2 SQIVND (reference sequence). Trimming removed 6 bases from V and 1 base from J, with 12 bases in between. The CDR3 has 14 amino acids.

This clonotype appeared many times. The V call is TRBV4-1, the J call TRBJ1-5; tentative D call: TRBD1 (6 bases). Germline values: CDR1 MGHRA, CDR2 YSYEKL. V dropped 3 bases and J dropped 6 bases, with 12 bases sitting between them. This CDR3 region has 14 residues. The CDR3 nucleotides are TGCGCCAGCAGCCACCCTAACAGGGCTCAGCCCCAGCATTTT. Translation gives CASSHPNRAQPQHF.

The chain has TRBV20-1 and TRBJ2-7; possibly TRBD1 or TRBD2 for D (5 bases each). The V end was cut by 2 bases, the J end by 10 bases, with 12 bases between. Germline lookup yields CDR1 DFQATT and CDR2 SNEGSKA (reference sequence). CDR3 length: 11 amino acids. The CDR3 is CSARLMGVQYF. For the CDR3, the DNA is TGCAGTGCTAGACTCATGGGGGTTCAGTACTTC.

This clonotype has more than one count but fewer than ten. The chain joins TRBV20-1 to TRBJ2-2, with 8 bases matching TRBD1. V was clipped by 4 bases and J by 5 bases; unmatched bases: 3. CDR1 is DFQATT and CDR2 is SNEGSKA in the germline V gene (reference sequence). The CDR3 is made up of 13 amino acids. The DNA of the CDR3 is TGCAGTGCTAACAGGGGGACAACCGGGGAGCTGTTTTTT. Its translation is CSANRGTTGELFF.

This clonotype was observed once. At one end, the junction sequence differs from germline, possibly due to a read error. This rearrangement joins TRBV9 to TRBJ2-7, with 10 bases fitting TRBD2. The germline gives CDR1 SGDLS, CDR2 YYNGEE. The CDR3 loop spans 16 amino acids. CDR3 in DNA: TGCGCCAGCAGCCCTCCTACTAGCGGGGACTCCTACGAGCAGTACTTC. This codes for CASSPPTSGDSYEQYF.